Presented here are 14 T cell receptor beta chains from one specimen sequenced in a study of vaccination and CD4 T cells after COVID-19. The time point here: late sampling 161 to 241 days after vaccination in a few convalescent patients. This sample's treatment: roughly 10-day PBMC culture with coronavirus spike peptide pools or control peptides (ViraFEST assay). Their target antigens are unknown. Oncomine TCR Beta short-read sequencing was applied to DNA from cultured CD4+ T cells. TCRdb passed the PCR reads through MiXCR, listing each CDR3 protein once. The sample carries some 20,000 distinct CDR3 sequences, 35% to 40% recorded once. Here the sequenced sample was CD4+ T cells from blood, cultured in vitro, taken about 7 months after SARS-CoV-2 vaccination. Every receptor here comes from a human donor who had recovered from COVID-19.

The V gene is TRBV4-2, the J gene TRBJ1-2, with no clear D. The CDR3 consists of 14 residues. The germline V gene encodes CDR1 LGHNA and CDR2 YNFKEQ. The V end was cut by 0 bases, the J end by 4 bases, with 9 bases between. The CDR3 nucleotides are TGTGCCAGCAGCCAAGATTTGAACAGCTATGGCTACACCTTC. This sequence encodes CASSQDLNSYGYTF.

The rearrangement joins TRBV7-2 to TRBJ2-4; tentatively, D is TRBD1 or TRBD2 (5 bases each). The germline V gene has CDR1 SGHTA and CDR2 FQGNSA. The CDR3 spans 13 residues. Trimming left V 5 bases short and J 5 bases short, with 10 bases between. The CDR3 DNA sequence: TGTGCCAGCAGCCCTGGGGGTCAAAACATTCAGTACTTC. It specifies CASSPGGQNIQYF.

This clonotype was observed a handful of times. The genes are TRBV7-2 and TRBJ2-7; D unclear. Germline loops: CDR1 SGHTA, CDR2 FQGNSA. The CDR3 consists of 12 residues. V was pared by 5 bases and J by 8 bases, with 13 bases between. The CDR3 nucleotides are TGTGCCAGCAGCGCTGACGGGCCTAAGCAGTACTTC. Translating gives CASSADGPKQYF.

V gene TRBV6-1 combines with J gene TRBJ2-1; D not resolved. The CDR3 totals 15 residues. Trimming took 1 base from V and 4 from J, leaving 11 bases between them. Per the germline V gene, CDR1 is MNHNS and CDR2 is SASEGT. In DNA form, the CDR3 reads TGTGCCAGCAGTGAAGACAGTGTGCCTTACAATGAGCAGTTCTTC. The encoded protein is CASSEDSVPYNEQFF.

This rearrangement joins TRBV5-4 to TRBJ2-5; D tentatively fits TRBD1 or TRBD2 (5 bases each). CDR3 length: 13 residues. CDR1 is SGHNT and CDR2 is YYREEE in the germline V gene (reference sequence). Deletions cut 3 bases from V and 1 base from J, with 7 bases between. CDR3: CASSSGTQETQYF. The CDR3 DNA sequence: TGTGCCAGCAGCTCCGGGACCCAAGAGACCCAGTACTTC.

The chain uses TRBV20-1 and TRBJ2-5; 9 bases fit TRBD2. The CDR3 contains 15 residues. The junction had 7 bases not matched to a gene; V was cut back by 0 bases and J by 5 bases. Germline CDR1 is DFQATT and CDR2 is SNEGSKA (reference sequence). The CDR3 sequence is CSARDSGRVGETQYF. The CDR3 nucleotides are TGCAGTGCTAGAGATAGCGGGAGAGTAGGGGAGACCCAGTACTTC.

The V and J genes are TRBV6-2 or TRBV6-3 and TRBJ2-7; weak D call: TRBD2 (5 bases). This CDR3 is 16 amino acids long. V was trimmed by 6 bases and J by 3 bases, leaving 21 bases between them. Germline CDR1 and CDR2: MNHEY and SVGEGT. The CDR3 loop is CASSPLRATGIYEQYF. The CDR3 DNA reads TGTGCCAGCAGCCCCCTCCGGGCCACGGGGATCTACGAGCAGTACTTC.

This clonotype was counted a few times. CDR3 bases: TGTGCCAGCTCAGGGGAGTGGGGTTCACCCCTCCACTTT. As protein: CASSGEWGSPLHF. V usage is TRBV2 and J usage is TRBJ1-6; maybe TRBD1 (6 bases). The CDR3 sequence is 13 residues long. V dropped 8 bases and J dropped 9 bases, with 14 bases sitting between them. The germline gives CDR1 SNHLY, CDR2 FYNNEI.

The gene calls are TRBV27 and TRBJ1-1; D gene ambiguous. Deletions cut 8 bases from V and 2 bases from J, with 15 bases between. CDR3 length: 14 amino acids. Germline V gene sequence: CDR1 MNHEY, CDR2 SMNVEV (reference sequence). CDR3: CASGTLRGNTEAFF. In DNA, the CDR3 is TGTGCCAGCGGAACCCTCAGAGGCAACACTGAAGCTTTCTTT.

This sequence joins TRBV7-2 and TRBJ1-1, with D uncertain. Trimming removed 5 bases from V and 3 bases from J, with 13 bases in between. The CDR3 has 14 amino acids. Germline CDR1 SGHTA, CDR2 FQGNSA. CDR3 protein: CASSPGSRDTEAFF. In DNA, the CDR3 is TGTGCCAGCAGCCCCGGATCGCGGGACACTGAAGCTTTCTTT.

This clonotype was detected a few times. The chain combines TRBV5-6 with TRBJ2-7; D unresolved. Germline CDR1 and CDR2: SGHDT and YYEEEE. This CDR3 region has 16 residues. V was cut by 3 bases and J by 2 bases, with 18 bases left in between. The CDR3 DNA sequence: TGTGCCAGCAGCTCCAGAGGCGACATGCCGCCCTACGAGCAGTACTTC. Its protein product is CASSSRGDMPPYEQYF.

This chain joins TRBV5-1 and TRBJ2-5; 8 positions match TRBD2. The CDR3 has 15 residues. Germline lookup yields CDR1 SGHRS and CDR2 YFSETQ. J lost 2 bases, V lost 2 bases, and 5 bases had no gene match. The CDR3 protein is CASSFQSGGQETQYF. In nucleotides, the CDR3 is TGCGCCAGCAGCTTCCAAAGCGGGGGACAAGAGACCCAGTACTTC.

This clonotype was found a few times. The chain uses TRBV20-1 and TRBJ2-3; 7 nucleotides line up with TRBD2. Losses at the gene ends were 3 bases for V and 0 bases for J; bases not matched to a gene: 6. Germline V gene data show CDR1 as DFQATT and CDR2 as SNEGSKA (reference sequence). The CDR3 has 15 residues. As DNA, the CDR3 is TGCAGTGCTAGTGCCGGGAGGTTTAGCACAGATACGCAGTATTTT. Its translation: CSASAGRFSTDTQYF.

This clonotype was seen a few times. The chain has TRBV5-1 and TRBJ2-5, with TRBD2 matching 7 bases. In germline, CDR1 is SGHRS, CDR2 YFSETQ. V was clipped by 4 bases and J by 3 bases; unmatched bases: 6. This CDR3 spans 14 amino acids. The CDR3 loop reads CASSPTSQKETQYF. CDR3 DNA: TGCGCCAGCAGCCCGACTAGCCAAAAAGAGACCCAGTACTTC.